This T cell receptor beta chain was found in a study of shared clonotypes between healthy human individuals. Notes on this clone: What it binds is not known.

The assay ran at deep level. Every subset had its genomic DNA shared out evenly among several immunoSEQ plates. Assay used: immunoSEQ multiplex PCR; TCRdb lists only in-frame clones, some missing. The sample has 600,000 to 700,000 clones, roughly 72% seen once; the top ten hold about 1.8%. CDR3 size: 14 residues. Trimming shortened V by 6 bases and J by 0 bases, and 11 bases separated the two germline ends. In germline, CDR1 is SGHNT, CDR2 YYREEE (reference sequence). Study observations and caveats: Blood was the only sampled material, and tissue repertoires likely differ.

Each of the donors was a healthy adult who was HIV-negative and had not had a recent acute infection or vaccination. This TCR came from a woman in her 30s in good health. Sequenced sample: memory CD4+ T cells sorted from blood. Subset denoted: CD45RA-negative fraction. This sequence joins TRBV5-4 and TRBJ2-3; D unresolved. The CDR3 loop is CASTWTDSTDTQYF. DNA for the CDR3: TGTGCCAGCACCTGGACGGACAGCACAGATACGCAGTATTTT.